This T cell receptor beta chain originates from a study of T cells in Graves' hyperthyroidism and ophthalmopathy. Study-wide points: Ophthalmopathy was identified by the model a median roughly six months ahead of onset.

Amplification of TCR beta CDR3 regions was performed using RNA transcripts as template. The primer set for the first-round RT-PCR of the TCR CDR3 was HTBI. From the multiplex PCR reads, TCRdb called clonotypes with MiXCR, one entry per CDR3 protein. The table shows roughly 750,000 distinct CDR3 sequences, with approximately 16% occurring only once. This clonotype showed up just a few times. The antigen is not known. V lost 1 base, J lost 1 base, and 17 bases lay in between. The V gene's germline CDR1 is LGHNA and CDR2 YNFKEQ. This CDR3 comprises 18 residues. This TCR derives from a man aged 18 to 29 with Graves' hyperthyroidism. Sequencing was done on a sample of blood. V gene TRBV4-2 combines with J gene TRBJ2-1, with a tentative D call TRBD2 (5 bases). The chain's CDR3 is CASSQVFLTGGSYNEQFF. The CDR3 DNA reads TGTGCCAGCAGCCAAGTTTTTTTAACGGGCGGGTCCTACAATGAGCAGTTCTTC.